The rows below give T cell receptor beta chains drawn from one sample of a study of CD8+ T cells in alopecia areata. TCRdb's copy holds only in-frame clones and misses some; the assay was immunoSEQ multiplex PCR. This table has approximately 98,000 clones, approximately 61% appearing once. The sample was NKG2D-low CD8+ T cells sorted from blood. These receptor sequences come from a human donor with alopecia areata. Each CDR3 is given with its conserved first and last residue. The order of the fields is J gene, V gene, D gene, clone size, CDR3 protein, CDR3 DNA. The D gene is left open where the match is weak. Only some rows state a clone size, as once, few, many or a class for expanded clones.

J gene: TRBJ2-1; V gene: TRBV28; D gene: .; clone size: .; CDR3 protein: CASSGGGYNEQFF; CDR3 DNA: TGTGCCAGCAGCGGTGGGGGGTACAATGAGCAGTTCTTC
J gene: TRBJ1-2; V gene: TRBV29-1; D gene: .; clone size: .; CDR3 protein: CSVDTDGRDGYTF; CDR3 DNA: TGCAGCGTTGATACGGACGGGCGGGATGGCTACACCTTC
J gene: TRBJ2-7; V gene: TRBV7-9; D gene: TRBD1; clone size: once; CDR3 protein: CASTPRDRAYEQYF; CDR3 DNA: TGTGCCAGCACCCCACGGGACAGGGCTTACGAGCAGTACTTC
J gene: TRBJ2-7; V gene: TRBV27; D gene: TRBD2; clone size: .; CDR3 protein: CASSFLAGGVYEQYF; CDR3 DNA: TGTGCCAGCAGTTTTTTAGCGGGAGGTGTATACGAGCAGTACTTC
J gene: TRBJ1-2; V gene: TRBV27; D gene: .; clone size: .; CDR3 protein: CASSLSRESGYTF; CDR3 DNA: TGTGCCAGCAGTTTATCGCGAGAGAGTGGCTACACCTTC
J gene: TRBJ2-3; V gene: TRBV7-8; D gene: TRBD2; clone size: .; CDR3 protein: CASSLVGQGGADTQYF; CDR3 DNA: TGTGCCAGCAGCTTAGTAGGGCAGGGAGGGGCAGATACGCAGTATTTT
J gene: TRBJ2-5; V gene: TRBV6-6; D gene: .; clone size: few; CDR3 protein: CASSPEETQYF; CDR3 DNA: TGTGCCAGCAGCCCGGAAGAGACCCAGTACTTC
J gene: TRBJ2-7; V gene: TRBV27; D gene: .; clone size: .; CDR3 protein: CASTRGPLLVGDEQYF; CDR3 DNA: TGTGCCAGCACGCGCGGACCACTTCTTGTGGGGGACGAGCAGTACTTC
J gene: TRBJ2-1; V gene: TRBV5-1; D gene: TRBD2; clone size: .; CDR3 protein: CASSPTSGFYNEQFF; CDR3 DNA: TGCGCCAGCAGCCCGACTAGCGGGTTTTACAATGAGCAGTTCTTC
J gene: TRBJ2-2; V gene: TRBV27; D gene: TRBD2; clone size: few; CDR3 protein: CASSLEPLAGGGNGELFF; CDR3 DNA: TGTGCCAGCAGTTTAGAACCACTAGCGGGAGGGGGTAACGGGGAGCTGTTTTTT
J gene: TRBJ2-1; V gene: TRBV6-5; D gene: TRBD2; clone size: .; CDR3 protein: CASSYWGLAGREQFF; CDR3 DNA: TGTGCCAGCAGTTACTGGGGACTAGCGGGTCGGGAGCAGTTCTTC
J gene: TRBJ2-1; V gene: TRBV7-9; D gene: .; clone size: .; CDR3 protein: CASSPGVVSYNEQFF; CDR3 DNA: TGTGCCAGCAGCCCAGGGGTAGTCTCCTACAATGAGCAGTTCTTC
J gene: TRBJ1-1; V gene: TRBV7-9; D gene: .; clone size: .; CDR3 protein: CASSLDRAKGTEAFF; CDR3 DNA: TGTGCCAGCAGCTTAGACAGGGCGAAAGGGACTGAAGCTTTCTTT
J gene: TRBJ2-7; V gene: TRBV29-1; D gene: .; clone size: .; CDR3 protein: CSVTFRGSYEQYF; CDR3 DNA: TGCAGCGTTACATTCCGGGGCTCCTACGAGCAGTACTTC
J gene: TRBJ2-1; V gene: TRBV5-1; D gene: .; clone size: few; CDR3 protein: CASSLALMYRTSDYNEQFF; CDR3 DNA: TGCGCCAGCAGCTTGGCATTAATGTACAGGACCTCCGATTACAATGAGCAGTTCTTC
J gene: TRBJ2-7; V gene: TRBV5-8; D gene: .; clone size: .; CDR3 protein: CASSYSGGQYEQYF; CDR3 DNA: TGTGCCAGCAGCTACTCAGGGGGGCAATACGAGCAGTACTTC
J gene: TRBJ2-1; V gene: TRBV5-1; D gene: TRBD2; clone size: few; CDR3 protein: CASSPIAGGGNEQFF; CDR3 DNA: TGCGCCAGCTCACCTATAGCGGGAGGAGGCAATGAGCAGTTCTTC
J gene: TRBJ2-3; V gene: TRBV2; D gene: .; clone size: once; CDR3 protein: CASLWADTQYF; CDR3 DNA: TGTGCCAGCCTCTGGGCAGATACGCAGTATTTT
J gene: TRBJ2-7; V gene: TRBV19; D gene: TRBD1; clone size: .; CDR3 protein: CASSKRTGGYEQYF; CDR3 DNA: TGTGCCAGTAGTAAAAGGACAGGGGGGTACGAGCAGTACTTC
J gene: TRBJ2-7; V gene: TRBV28; D gene: TRBD2; clone size: .; CDR3 protein: CASSAYALAGETYEQYF; CDR3 DNA: TGTGCCAGCAGTGCATACGCACTAGCGGGAGAAACCTACGAGCAGTACTTC
J gene: TRBJ2-3; V gene: TRBV29-1; D gene: .; clone size: .; CDR3 protein: CSVLTDTQYF; CDR3 DNA: TGCAGCGTCCTCACAGATACGCAGTATTTT
J gene: TRBJ2-1; V gene: TRBV6-5; D gene: .; clone size: once; CDR3 protein: CASSYGSGNEQFF; CDR3 DNA: TGTGCCAGCAGTTATGGGTCAGGGAATGAGCAGTTCTTC
J gene: TRBJ2-2; V gene: TRBV5-1; D gene: .; clone size: .; CDR3 protein: CASSYNTGELFF; CDR3 DNA: TGCGCCAGCAGCTATAACACCGGGGAGCTGTTTTTT
J gene: TRBJ2-3; V gene: TRBV28; D gene: TRBD2; clone size: .; CDR3 protein: CASSPSSGSTDTQYF; CDR3 DNA: TGTGCCAGCAGTCCATCTAGCGGGAGCACAGATACGCAGTATTTT
J gene: TRBJ1-4; V gene: TRBV7-9; D gene: TRBD1; clone size: .; CDR3 protein: CASSGTGGRATNEKLFF; CDR3 DNA: TGTGCCAGCAGCGGGACAGGGGGCCGAGCAACTAATGAAAAACTGTTTTTT
J gene: TRBJ2-5; V gene: TRBV7-2; D gene: .; clone size: once; CDR3 protein: CASSLWATEQETQYF; CDR3 DNA: TGTGCCAGCAGCTTATGGGCTACCGAACAAGAGACCCAGTACTTC
J gene: TRBJ1-1; V gene: TRBV9; D gene: .; clone size: .; CDR3 protein: CASSVDGGGGTEAFF; CDR3 DNA: TGTGCCAGCAGCGTAGACGGCGGCGGGGGCACTGAAGCTTTCTTT
J gene: TRBJ2-3; V gene: TRBV27; D gene: TRBD2; clone size: .; CDR3 protein: CASSLVGGRSGGDTQYF; CDR3 DNA: TGTGCCAGCAGTTTAGTTGGCGGGAGGTCGGGAGGAGATACGCAGTATTTT
J gene: TRBJ1-5; V gene: TRBV19; D gene: TRBD1; clone size: .; CDR3 protein: CASSTPRTGLYSNQPQHF; CDR3 DNA: TGTGCCAGTAGTACCCCGAGGACAGGATTGTATAGCAATCAGCCCCAGCATTTT
J gene: TRBJ2-7; V gene: TRBV10-3; D gene: .; clone size: .; CDR3 protein: CAISESGDEQYF; CDR3 DNA: TGTGCCATCAGTGAGTCAGGCGACGAGCAGTACTTC
J gene: TRBJ2-7; V gene: TRBV5-4; D gene: TRBD1; clone size: few; CDR3 protein: CASSIRYRGREQYF; CDR3 DNA: TGTGCCAGCAGCATACGGTACAGGGGGCGTGAGCAGTACTTC
J gene: TRBJ1-2; V gene: TRBV29-1; D gene: .; clone size: few; CDR3 protein: CSVEGGPFLGYTF; CDR3 DNA: TGCAGCGTTGAAGGAGGGCCCTTTCTTGGCTACACCTTC
J gene: TRBJ2-5; V gene: TRBV28; D gene: .; clone size: .; CDR3 protein: CASSLRGIGETQYF; CDR3 DNA: TGTGCCAGCAGTCTAAGAGGGATAGGGGAGACCCAGTACTTC
J gene: TRBJ2-7; V gene: TRBV7-9; D gene: TRBD1; clone size: few; CDR3 protein: CASSWDRVEQYF; CDR3 DNA: TGTGCCAGCAGCTGGGACAGGGTCGAGCAGTACTTC
J gene: TRBJ2-1; V gene: TRBV19; D gene: TRBD2; clone size: .; CDR3 protein: CASSGRLAGEVEQFF; CDR3 DNA: TGTGCCAGTAGTGGGCGACTAGCGGGAGAGGTTGAGCAGTTCTTC
J gene: TRBJ2-1; V gene: TRBV9; D gene: TRBD2; clone size: once; CDR3 protein: CASSVVAGGPNEQFF; CDR3 DNA: TGTGCCAGCAGCGTAGTTGCGGGAGGGCCGAATGAGCAGTTCTTC
J gene: TRBJ2-5; V gene: TRBV7-3; D gene: TRBD2; clone size: .; CDR3 protein: CASSSSGTSGQETQYF; CDR3 DNA: TGTGCCAGCAGCTCAAGCGGGACTAGCGGACAAGAGACCCAGTACTTC
J gene: TRBJ2-3; V gene: TRBV7-3; D gene: .; clone size: .; CDR3 protein: CASSSLGRGIDTQYF; CDR3 DNA: TGTGCCAGCAGCTCTCTGGGCAGGGGCATAGATACGCAGTATTTT
J gene: TRBJ2-1; V gene: TRBV5-1; D gene: .; clone size: .; CDR3 protein: CASSSRGSYNEQFF; CDR3 DNA: TGCGCCAGCAGCTCTCGTGGCTCCTACAATGAGCAGTTCTTC
J gene: TRBJ2-5; V gene: TRBV27; D gene: .; clone size: .; CDR3 protein: CATAEERGLETQYF; CDR3 DNA: TGTGCCACCGCTGAAGAAAGGGGTTTGGAGACCCAGTACTTC
J gene: TRBJ1-1; V gene: TRBV27; D gene: .; clone size: .; CDR3 protein: CASSLSWGMNTEAFF; CDR3 DNA: TGTGCCAGCAGTTTATCGTGGGGTATGAACACTGAAGCTTTCTTT
J gene: TRBJ2-3; V gene: TRBV28; D gene: TRBD1; clone size: .; CDR3 protein: CASSLQGAVITDTQYF; CDR3 DNA: TGTGCCAGCAGTTTACAGGGGGCGGTAATCACAGATACGCAGTATTTT
J gene: TRBJ1-2; V gene: TRBV19; D gene: .; clone size: .; CDR3 protein: CASSTYNPALSGYTF; CDR3 DNA: TGTGCCAGTAGTACCTACAACCCCGCCCTGAGCGGCTACACCTTC
J gene: TRBJ2-3; V gene: TRBV5-1; D gene: TRBD1; clone size: once; CDR3 protein: CASRDRGSWSPDTQYF; CDR3 DNA: TGCGCCAGCCGGGACAGGGGGAGTTGGAGCCCAGATACGCAGTATTTT
J gene: TRBJ2-5; V gene: TRBV11-2; D gene: .; clone size: .; CDR3 protein: CASSLDLASETQYF; CDR3 DNA: TGTGCCAGCAGCTTAGATCTGGCGTCGGAGACCCAGTACTTC
J gene: TRBJ2-1; V gene: TRBV19; D gene: TRBD1; clone size: .; CDR3 protein: CASSISGTGWSEQFF; CDR3 DNA: TGTGCCAGTAGTATATCCGGGACAGGGTGGAGTGAGCAGTTCTTC
J gene: TRBJ1-1; V gene: TRBV7-9; D gene: .; clone size: .; CDR3 protein: CASSLTSGHQEEAFF; CDR3 DNA: TGTGCCAGCAGCTTAACCTCCGGGCACCAAGAAGAAGCTTTCTTT
J gene: TRBJ2-3; V gene: TRBV7-3; D gene: .; clone size: few; CDR3 protein: CASSLIAGRTDTQYF; CDR3 DNA: TGTGCCAGCAGTCTCATAGCCGGGCGGACAGATACGCAGTATTTT
J gene: TRBJ1-1; V gene: TRBV29-1; D gene: TRBD1; clone size: once; CDR3 protein: CSVEEDRGRNTEAFF; CDR3 DNA: TGCAGCGTTGAAGAAGATAGGGGGCGGAACACTGAAGCTTTCTTT
J gene: TRBJ1-5; V gene: TRBV14; D gene: .; clone size: .; CDR3 protein: CASSGWGNQPQHF; CDR3 DNA: TGTGCCAGCAGTGGTTGGGGCAATCAGCCCCAGCATTTT
J gene: TRBJ1-2; V gene: TRBV27; D gene: .; clone size: .; CDR3 protein: CASSLPGARGYTF; CDR3 DNA: TGTGCCAGCAGTTTACCCGGGGCGAGGGGCTACACCTTC
J gene: TRBJ2-5; V gene: TRBV2; D gene: TRBD2; clone size: .; CDR3 protein: CASSEGELAGGPWKTQYF; CDR3 DNA: TGTGCCAGCAGTGAAGGTGAACTAGCGGGAGGGCCCTGGAAGACCCAGTACTTC
J gene: TRBJ2-7; V gene: TRBV9; D gene: .; clone size: .; CDR3 protein: CASSVVETDEQYF; CDR3 DNA: TGTGCCAGCAGCGTAGTAGAGACAGACGAGCAGTACTTC